What follows describes a single T cell receptor beta chain. Antigen specificity is unknown. This CDR3 has 15 residues. Per germline, CDR1 LNHNV and CDR2 YYDKDF (reference sequence). Trimming removed 5 bases from V and 7 bases from J; junction bases left unmatched: 11. What was sequenced were expressed TCRB transcripts, since all of the isolated RNA had been reverse transcribed. TCRdb's copy holds only in-frame clones and misses some; the assay was immunoSEQ multiplex PCR. The table lists just over 600,000 clones, around 15% of them singletons. This sample was included in a study of beta chain features in type 1 diabetes. The overall study: All of the samples together had 95 million to 140 million sorted cells examined. Study-wide points: The study left unresolved whether HLA type influences TCRB rearrangement.

The V and J genes are TRBV15 and TRBJ2-1, with 7 nucleotides matching TRBD1. The TCR was taken from a man between 18 and 29 years old in good health. The sequencing sample was made of naive CD4+ T cells from blood. In DNA, the CDR3 is TGTGCCACCAGCGTACCGGGACAGTCACCTAATGAGCAGTTCTTC. It is translated as CATSVPGQSPNEQFF.